This is a list of T cell receptor beta chains from one sample in a study of cytomegalovirus exposure and HLA in healthy donors. Clones were read by immunoSEQ multiplex PCR, and TCRdb kept only the in-frame ones, dropping some. The sample includes roughly 150,000 clones, around 80% of them seen just once. Sequencing used PBMCs. Source of these receptors: a male donor in good health and CMV-seronegative. Each CDR3 is given with its conserved first and last residue. D genes are given only for firm matches. Where a row states a size, it is once, few, many or the class of an expanded clone; other rows omit it.

>TRBJ1-5|NA|few|TRBV6-1
TGTGCCACCAAGGAGGTTTATAGCAATCAGCCCCAGCATTTT
CATKEVYSNQPQHF
>TRBJ2-7|TRBD1|NA|TRBV27
TGTGCCAGCAGTTTAGATACGGGACAGCAGACGCCCTACGAGCAGTACTTC
CASSLDTGQQTPYEQYF
>TRBJ2-7|NA|NA|TRBV6-6
TGTGCCAGCAGTCCTAGACAGTTCCCTGGTCACGAGCAGTACTTC
CASSPRQFPGHEQYF
>TRBJ1-1|NA|NA|TRBV13
TGTGCCAGCAGCCGCCGGACAGTCATGAACACTGAAGCTTTCTTT
CASSRRTVMNTEAFF
>TRBJ1-4|NA|NA|TRBV5-1
TGCGCCAGCAGTTCCGGGACATTCCAGATCAGTGAAAAACTGTTTTTT
CASSSGTFQISEKLFF
>TRBJ1-4|NA|NA|TRBV5-1
TGCGCCAGCAAATATACGGCTAATGAAAAACTGTTTTTT
CASKYTANEKLFF
>TRBJ1-4|NA|NA|TRBV29-1
TGCAGCGTTGATCCAGGAGGGAATGAAAAACTGTTTTTT
CSVDPGGNEKLFF
>TRBJ1-1|TRBD1|NA|TRBV9
TGTGCCAGCAGCTTAGGGACAGGGGCGATATCGAACACTGAAGCTTTCTTT
CASSLGTGAISNTEAFF
>TRBJ1-2|TRBD1|NA|TRBV6-5
TGTGCCAGCAGTTACACCGGACAGGGGAGGTCTGGCTACACCTTC
CASSYTGQGRSGYTF
>TRBJ2-2|NA|few|TRBV10-3
TGTGCCATCAACTCATTAAACACCGGGGAGCTGTTTTTT
CAINSLNTGELFF
>TRBJ1-5|NA|NA|TRBV7-2
TGTGCCAGCAGCCCCCCCGGTAATCAGCCCCAGCATTTT
CASSPPGNQPQHF
>TRBJ2-3|NA|once|TRBV4-1
TGCGCCAGCAGCCTTCACTCAAACGCAGATACGCAGTATTTT
CASSLHSNADTQYF
>TRBJ1-1|NA|NA|TRBV2
TGTGCCAGCAGGGAGGTTATGAACACTGAAGCTTTCTTT
CASREVMNTEAFF
>TRBJ1-1|TRBD1|NA|TRBV4-1
TGCGCCAGCAGCCAACCAGACAGGGGGTCTGAAGCTTTCTTT
CASSQPDRGSEAFF
>TRBJ2-7|TRBD1|NA|TRBV6-6
TGTGCCACCATCGGGACAGGTAGCTCCTACGAGCAGTACTTC
CATIGTGSSYEQYF
>TRBJ2-5|NA|NA|TRBV6-1
TGTGCCAGCAGTGTTAGGGCTAGCCGGGAGACCCAGTACTTC
CASSVRASRETQYF
>TRBJ1-4|NA|NA|TRBV10-2
TGCGCCAGCGTGGGGGGACTGGGGAATGAAAAACTGTTTTTT
CASVGGLGNEKLFF
>TRBJ1-2|TRBD1|NA|TRBV30
TGTGCCTGGAATTCCCCTTCTTTTGGGGCAGGGGGAGGATATGGCTACACCTTC
CAWNSPSFGAGGGYGYTF
>TRBJ2-3|NA|NA|TRBV5-1
TGCGCCAGCGCCGCTGCTCCCCAGCGGACAGATACGCAGTATTTT
CASAAAPQRTDTQYF
>TRBJ2-7|NA|once|TRBV13
TGTGCCAGCAGCCTCGGACTCTCCTACGAGCAGTACTTC
CASSLGLSYEQYF
>TRBJ1-1|TRBD1|few|TRBV5-1
TGCGCCAGCAGCCATTACAGGGGGCGCAGGGACACTGAAGCTTTCTTT
CASSHYRGRRDTEAFF
>TRBJ2-3|NA|once|TRBV5-4
TGTGCCAGCAGCTTGGAACCGGGACTTAAAGGGGATACGCAGTATTTT
CASSLEPGLKGDTQYF
>TRBJ1-4|NA|NA|TRBV7-2
TGTGCCAGCAGCCTAACCGGGTTCGGTAATGAAAAACTGTTTTTT
CASSLTGFGNEKLFF
>TRBJ2-4|NA|few|TRBV10-1
TGCGCCAGCAGTGAACAGAGCGCCAAAAACATTCAGTACTTC
CASSEQSAKNIQYF
>TRBJ2-7|TRBD1|NA|TRBV29-1
TGCAGCGTTGCTTTAGGGGGCGCCCCTGGCGAGCAGTACTTC
CSVALGGAPGEQYF
>TRBJ1-6|TRBD1|few|TRBV5-8
TGTGCCAGCAGTTTGGGACAGGGTCGGTCACCCCTCCACTTT
CASSLGQGRSPLHF
>TRBJ1-2|NA|NA|TRBV27
TGTGCCAGCAGTTTATGGAGGGGAGCTGGCTACACCTTC
CASSLWRGAGYTF
>TRBJ1-4|NA|once|TRBV15
TGTGCCACCAGCAGGGAGCGGGGGGCTAATGAAAAACTGTTTTTT
CATSRERGANEKLFF
>TRBJ2-5|TRBD2|NA|TRBV4-1
TGCGCCAGCAGCCAAGATTGGCTAGCGGGGGGCCGGGGGGAGACCCAGTACTTC
CASSQDWLAGGRGETQYF
>TRBJ1-5|TRBD1|few|TRBV19
TGTGCCAGTACCTTAGGGACAGGGGCTAGCAATCAGCCCCAGCATTTT
CASTLGTGASNQPQHF
>TRBJ1-4|TRBD1|few|TRBV2
TGTGCCAGCATCCCGGGACAGCTAAATGAAAAACTGTTTTTT
CASIPGQLNEKLFF
>TRBJ2-2|TRBD2|NA|TRBV5-1
TGCGCCAGCAGCTTACTAGCGGGAGGCACCGGGGAGCTGTTTTTT
CASSLLAGGTGELFF
>TRBJ2-5|TRBD1|NA|TRBV6-1
TGTGCCAGCCAGGGGGCGTCGGAGACCCAGTACTTC
CASQGASETQYF
>TRBJ1-5|TRBD1|NA|TRBV5-1
TGCGCCAGCAGCTCCGGGACCTGGACAGGGGAAAACCAGCCCCAGCATTTT
CASSSGTWTGENQPQHF
>TRBJ2-7|NA|NA|TRBV27
TGTGCCAGCGGGACTTACGAGCAGTACTTC
CASGTYEQYF
>TRBJ2-7|NA|NA|TRBV7-9
TGTGCCAGCAGCCCCCGGGGGTCCTCCTACGAGCAGTACTTC
CASSPRGSSYEQYF
>TRBJ2-7|NA|once|TRBV4-2
TGTGCCAGCAGCCAAGGGCGGGCAGGCCCACACGAGCAGTACTTC
CASSQGRAGPHEQYF
>TRBJ1-2|TRBD1|few|TRBV10-3
TGTGCCATCAGTGAGGCAGGGGGCAACTATGGCTACACCTTC
CAISEAGGNYGYTF
>TRBJ2-3|NA|NA|TRBV28
TGTGCCAGCAGTTGGAGGAGGAAGGATACGCAGTATTTT
CASSWRRKDTQYF
>TRBJ2-7|NA|NA|TRBV27
TGTGCCAGCAGTTTACGACTGGCGACGAGCGGCTCCTACGAGCAGTACTTC
CASSLRLATSGSYEQYF
>TRBJ1-5|TRBD1|NA|TRBV6-6
TGTGCCAGCAGTTACTTCGGGACAGCTAGCAATCAGCCCCAGCATTTT
CASSYFGTASNQPQHF
>TRBJ1-3|NA|few|TRBV21-1
TGTGCCAGCAGCAAAGTCCTCGAGACAGGGGACTCTGGAAACACCATATATTTT
CASSKVLETGDSGNTIYF
>TRBJ2-7|TRBD1|once|TRBV30
TGTGCCTGGAGTTACCAGGGGGTCGAGCAGTACTTC
CAWSYQGVEQYF
>TRBJ2-3|TRBD1|few|TRBV30
TGTGCCTGGAGGGGCCGGGACAGGTTACCAGATACGCAGTATTTT
CAWRGRDRLPDTQYF
>TRBJ2-3|TRBD2|NA|TRBV5-4
TGTGCCAGCAGCTCTGGGATAGCGGGGGGGCCAGCAGATACGCAGTATTTT
CASSSGIAGGPADTQYF
>TRBJ2-3|NA|NA|TRBV9
TGTGCCAGCAGCGTAGCGGGTTACAGGGATTTCACAGATACGCAGTATTTT
CASSVAGYRDFTDTQYF
>TRBJ1-2|TRBD1|NA|TRBV6-5
TGTGCCAGCAGTTCATCCCGGGACAGCTCCTATGGCTACACCTTC
CASSSSRDSSYGYTF
>TRBJ1-1|NA|once|TRBV6-5
TGTGCCAGCAGGCTTGACAGGAGATTTGAAGCTTTCTTT
CASRLDRRFEAFF
>TRBJ2-7|NA|few|TRBV13
TGTGCCAGCAGCTTCGGACAGCTCTACGAGCAGTACTTC
CASSFGQLYEQYF
>TRBJ2-3|TRBD2|few|TRBV29-1
TGCAGCGGTGCCCCTTACGGAGCGGGGGGGCGGACAGATACGCAGTATTTT
CSGAPYGAGGRTDTQYF
>TRBJ1-6|TRBD1|once|TRBV11-2
TGTGCCAGCAGCGGTGCAGGGGGCGCATTTTCCCCCCTCCACTTT
CASSGAGGAFSPLHF
>TRBJ1-3|NA|NA|TRBV7-2
TGTGCCAGCAGCCCAATACTCTCTGGAAACACCATATATTTT
CASSPILSGNTIYF
>TRBJ2-1|NA|NA|TRBV27
TGTGCCAGCAGTTTACGTCGGACTCCTACCTACAATGAGCAGTTCTTC
CASSLRRTPTYNEQFF
>TRBJ1-2|NA|few|TRBV2
TGTGCCAGCAGTGTGCCTTCGCGGCCAGGCTACACCTTC
CASSVPSRPGYTF
>TRBJ1-4|NA|NA|TRBV2
TGTGCCAGCAACCGGGCTAATGAAAAACTGTTTTTT
CASNRANEKLFF
>TRBJ1-2|TRBD1|NA|TRBV4-3
TGCGCCAGCAGCCCAGAGAAGGACAGGGTCCTTTTGCACTATGGCTACACCTTC
CASSPEKDRVLLHYGYTF
>TRBJ1-2|NA|NA|TRBV11-2
TGTGCCAGCAGCCCAGGGGTGGGGATTCCTAACTATGGCTACACCTTC
CASSPGVGIPNYGYTF